This is a list of T cell receptor beta chains from one sample in a study of cytomegalovirus exposure and HLA in healthy donors. Data came from immunoSEQ multiplex PCR; TCRdb stores just in-frame clones and leaves some out. Of about 250,000 clones listed, about 87% were seen once; the top ten hold 2.5% to 3%. Input material: PBMCs. These receptors were obtained from a man between 18 and 35 years old in good health and CMV-seronegative. Both conserved end residues are part of each CDR3. Each record gives: CDR3 length, V gene, clone size, D gene, J gene, CDR3 DNA, CDR3 protein. D genes are given only for firm matches. Size tells how often a clone was seen (once, few, many) or the class of an expanded clone, and some rows leave it out.

14,TRBV30,-,TRBD1,TRBJ2-2,TGTGCCTGGGCGGGACAGGGGTCGTCCGGGGAGCTGTTTTTT,CAWAGQGSSGELFF
14,TRBV25-1,-,TRBD1,TRBJ2-1,TGTGCCAGCAGTGACAGGGGGCACTACAATGAGCAGTTCTTC,CASSDRGHYNEQFF
15,TRBV4-3,-,TRBD2,TRBJ2-7,TGCGCCAGCAGCCAAGGGGGCGGGGGGCAATACGAGCAGTACTTC,CASSQGGGGQYEQYF
15,TRBV27,-,-,TRBJ2-7,TGTGCCAGCAGTTTCCAGGGTGCCTTATTGTACGAGCAGTACTTC,CASSFQGALLYEQYF
11,TRBV28,-,-,TRBJ1-2,TGTGCCAGCAGTTTCCCAGGGTCGGACACCTTC,CASSFPGSDTF
16,TRBV7-9,-,TRBD1,TRBJ2-7,TGTGCCAGCAGCCACCCCGCCGGGACAGGGGACTACGAGCAGTACTTC,CASSHPAGTGDYEQYF
14,TRBV5-1,-,-,TRBJ1-1,TGCGCCAGCAGTAGGGGGGGCATGAACACTGAAGCTTTCTTT,CASSRGGMNTEAFF
13,TRBV2,few,-,TRBJ1-5,TGTGCCAGCAGTGAACGGTTTTTCGGGCCCCAGCATTTT,CASSERFFGPQHF
17,TRBV7-8,-,TRBD2,TRBJ2-7,TGTGCCAGCAGCCCAGGACTAGCGGGGGGTCGAACCTACGAGCAGTACTTC,CASSPGLAGGRTYEQYF
17,TRBV5-1,once,TRBD2,TRBJ2-3,TGCGCCAGCAGCGAGAACTCGCGGGGGGCCAGCACAGATACGCAGTATTTT,CASSENSRGASTDTQYF
15,TRBV11-2,-,-,TRBJ2-2,TGTGCCTCCCGCCAGGGTTTCCCTAACACCGGGGAGCTGTTTTTT,CASRQGFPNTGELFF
16,TRBV5-1,-,-,TRBJ1-4,TGCGCCAGCAGCTTGGGGGCCAGGGTACTAAATGAAAAACTGTTTTTT,CASSLGARVLNEKLFF
15,TRBV19,-,-,TRBJ2-1,TGTGCCAGTGTACCTTCGATTGGCAGATACAATGAGCAGTTCTTC,CASVPSIGRYNEQFF
16,TRBV11-2,-,TRBD2,TRBJ2-1,TGTGCCAGCAGCCTCGGACTAGCGGGGACCCAAGGTGAGCAGTTCTTC,CASSLGLAGTQGEQFF
13,TRBV7-2,-,-,TRBJ2-5,TGTGCCAGCAGCTACCGGGTCCAAGAGACCCAGTACTTC,CASSYRVQETQYF
17,TRBV30,once,TRBD2,TRBJ2-1,TGTGCCTGGAGTGTGGCTCGGACTAGCGGGAATAACAATGAGCAGTTCTTC,CAWSVARTSGNNNEQFF
15,TRBV27,-,TRBD2,TRBJ2-1,TGTGCCAGCAGGTTACTAGCGGGGCTGTACAATGAGCAGTTCTTC,CASRLLAGLYNEQFF
15,TRBV7-2,-,TRBD2,TRBJ2-7,TGTGCCAGCAGCCCGACTAGCGGGGCCTCCTACGAGCAGTACTTC,CASSPTSGASYEQYF